This T cell receptor beta chain derives from a study of CD8 T cells in Susac syndrome. Sequencing targeted TCR beta in T cells from blood (CD8+ and CD4+). In the multiple sclerosis control group, patients were treatment-naive and had stable or active relapsing-remitting disease. FACS enriched CD8+ TEMRA cells, while bulk CD8+ and CD4+ were negatively isolated. Random hexamers were used to reverse transcribe an amount of about 0.45 to 1 ug RNA. By means of immunoSEQ multiplex PCR, TCR beta CDR3 spanning 54 Vbeta and 13 Jbeta underwent amplification. MiXCR, run by TCRdb on the immunoSEQ multiplex PCR reads, gives a single entry per CDR3 protein. The sample includes roughly 150,000 distinct CDR3 sequences, around 95% of them seen just once. This CDR3 comprises 14 residues. V was cut by 3 bases and J by 5 bases, with 13 bases left in between. The germline V gene has CDR1 SNHLY and CDR2 FYNNEI.

The sequence came from a human donor with multiple sclerosis. The material sequenced was CD8+ T cells from PBMCs. The V call is TRBV2, the J call TRBJ2-5; tentative D call: TRBD2 (6 bases). The CDR3 bases are TGTGCCAGCAGTGATCCTGGGGGAGGCGAGACCCAGTACTTC. Translating it yields CASSDPGGGETQYF.